This TCR beta chain stems from a study of OX40 agonist ivuxolimab in advanced cancers. Looking at the study overall: Ivuxolimab was an agonistic, fully human IgG2 monoclonal antibody directed against OX40 (CD134), a costimulatory receptor. Intravenous ivuxolimab was administered to patients every 2 weeks at six dose levels: 0.01, 0.1, 0.3, 1.5, 3 and 10 mg/kg. Peripheral TCRbeta sequencing aimed to test whether ivuxolimab altered TCR sequence diversity and caused clonal T-cell expansion. Partial responses occurred in three dose-escalation patients: two with cutaneous melanoma and one with hepatocellular carcinoma. The dose-escalation cohort was 82.7% male with a mean age of roughly 62 years, ranging from roughly 23 to 85. Prior anti-PD-1, anti-PD-L1 or anti-CTLA-4 therapy was permitted, and checkpoint inhibitors had been received by roughly 42% of dose-escalation patients. Among the 50 to 55 dose-escalation patients, some 20 had hepatocellular carcinoma, 15 or so melanoma, 9 renal cell carcinoma and 9 head and neck cancer. The paper reports the monotherapy dose-escalation portion (N of about 50 patients) of the phase I ivuxolimab trial. Overall results and qualifications from the work: At doses of 0.1 to 3.0 mg/kg, clonal expansion of both CD4+ and CD8+ blood T cells was observed from baseline to week 6. After ivuxolimab, more expanded clones were found on average in CD8+ T cells than in CD4+ T cells. Partial responders in the 0.1-3.0 mg/kg groups had among the lowest normalized peripheral clonal expansion, especially among CD8+ T cells. Which antigens the clonally expanded peripheral T cells were specific for was not determined. Low levels of normalized T-cell clonal expansion were also seen in some patients who did not respond.

Of note for this clone: The antigen it recognizes is unknown. No much larger clone exists at a distance of one base, and base qualities are not known.

For sequencing of the TCRbeta CDR3 region, genomic DNA was extracted from the sorted cells. The immunoSEQ Assay was used to sequence the TCRbeta CDR3 regions. TCRdb took over this immuneACCESS table, retaining in-frame rearrangements with V and J assigned. Such tables are incomplete; in checked studies, under half of the missing clones stem from an unresolved V gene, and the remainder is unexplained. The sample table contains 98,000 or so clones; only one count was recorded for approximately 86% of them. 0.82% of the sample is taken by the ten largest. The trial excluded patients who had a history of autoimmune disease or were on systemic immunosuppression. Peripheral blood for TCR sequencing was drawn from every dose cohort at baseline, at cycle 4 day 1 and at cycle 7 day 1. The samples were taken from a phase I, first-in-human, multicenter, open-label dose-escalation trial of ivuxolimab. Adults with locally advanced or metastatic melanoma, renal cell, hepatocellular, or head and neck squamous cell carcinoma were enrolled in the trial. Before TCR sequencing, CD4+ and CD8+ T cells were separately sorted from peripheral blood.

This clonotype originated in an adult with an advanced solid tumor such as melanoma, head and neck, liver or kidney cancer. The specimen comprised CD4+ or CD8+ T cells sorted from blood, sampled in a trial of the OX40 agonist ivuxolimab.

The base sequence is TGTGCCAGCAGGGGGGGGTATCGGGACCAGTACTTC. Its protein is CASRGGYRDQYF. The V and J genes are TRBV2 and TRBJ2-5, with 7 junctional bases fitting TRBD2. The CDR3 spans 12 residues, from the cysteine through the phenylalanine. The only DNA kept is the CDR3, 36 bases in frame from the first base. The germline V gene sets CDR1 to SNHLY and CDR2 to FYNNEI. V lost 6 bases and J lost 10 bases, and the count of bases not matched to a germline gene is 8.